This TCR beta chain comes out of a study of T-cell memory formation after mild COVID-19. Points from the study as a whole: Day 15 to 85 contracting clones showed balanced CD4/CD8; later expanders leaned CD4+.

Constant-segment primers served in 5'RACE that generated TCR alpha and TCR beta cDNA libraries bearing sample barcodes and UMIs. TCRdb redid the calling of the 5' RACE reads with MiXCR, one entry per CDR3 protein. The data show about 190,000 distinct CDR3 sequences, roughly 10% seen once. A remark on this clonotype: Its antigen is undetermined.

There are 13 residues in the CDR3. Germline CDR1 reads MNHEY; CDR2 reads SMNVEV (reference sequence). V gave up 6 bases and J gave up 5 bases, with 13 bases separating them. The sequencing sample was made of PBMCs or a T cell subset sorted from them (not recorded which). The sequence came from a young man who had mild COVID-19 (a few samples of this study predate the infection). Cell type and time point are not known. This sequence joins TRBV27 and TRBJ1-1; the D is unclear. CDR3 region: CASSRVRGTEAFF. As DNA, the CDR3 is TGTGCCAGCAGCCGGGTCAGAGGGACTGAAGCTTTCTTT.